A single T cell receptor (beta chain) is shown here with its context. The data were taken from a study of blood T cell repertoires in COVID-19. From germline, CDR1 is SGDLS and CDR2 YYNGEE. CDR3 length: 12 amino acids. The V end was cut by 3 bases, the J end by 0 bases, with 3 bases between. The protocol was immunoSEQ multiplex PCR, while the TCRdb copy is restricted to in-frame clones and leaves out a portion. The sample contains around 230,000 clones, approximately 85% of which appear only once. The origin of this receptor is a man aged 45-65 years with COVID-19, enrolled during active disease. The chain uses TRBV9 and TRBJ1-1, with no clear D. Sequencing was carried out using peripheral blood. This CDR3 reads CASSAVNTEAFF. In nucleotides, the CDR3 is TGTGCCAGCAGCGCAGTGAACACTGAAGCTTTCTTT. Supplemented by reference TRBV9 and TRBJ1-1, the full variable domain reads DSGVTQTPKHLITATGQRVTLRCSPRSGDLSVYWYQQSLDQGLQFLIQYYNGEERAKGNILERFSAQQFPDLHSELNLSSLELGDSALYFCASSAVNTEAFFGQGTRLTVV.